This T cell receptor beta chain was retrieved from a study of response to subunit inactivated influenza vaccine. This clonotype showed up many times. Each CDR3 protein is one row after TCRdb ran MiXCR on the RT-PCR reads. The table has 500,000 to 650,000 distinct CDR3 sequences, about 7.6% seen once; the top ten hold 10% to 15%. The CDR3 runs 15 residues. Trimming at V came to 3 bases and at J to 9 bases, leaving 9 bases not matched to a gene. The material sequenced was PBMCs from blood, taken less than 30 months after vaccination. This TCR came from a man between 50 and 70 years old who received an inactivated influenza vaccine. The rearrangement joins TRBV12-3 or TRBV12-4 to TRBJ2-1, with 9 positions matching TRBD1. This CDR3 reads CASSFDRGSGGEQFF. CDR3 nucleotides: TGTGCCAGCAGTTTTGACAGGGGGTCCGGAGGTGAGCAGTTCTTC.